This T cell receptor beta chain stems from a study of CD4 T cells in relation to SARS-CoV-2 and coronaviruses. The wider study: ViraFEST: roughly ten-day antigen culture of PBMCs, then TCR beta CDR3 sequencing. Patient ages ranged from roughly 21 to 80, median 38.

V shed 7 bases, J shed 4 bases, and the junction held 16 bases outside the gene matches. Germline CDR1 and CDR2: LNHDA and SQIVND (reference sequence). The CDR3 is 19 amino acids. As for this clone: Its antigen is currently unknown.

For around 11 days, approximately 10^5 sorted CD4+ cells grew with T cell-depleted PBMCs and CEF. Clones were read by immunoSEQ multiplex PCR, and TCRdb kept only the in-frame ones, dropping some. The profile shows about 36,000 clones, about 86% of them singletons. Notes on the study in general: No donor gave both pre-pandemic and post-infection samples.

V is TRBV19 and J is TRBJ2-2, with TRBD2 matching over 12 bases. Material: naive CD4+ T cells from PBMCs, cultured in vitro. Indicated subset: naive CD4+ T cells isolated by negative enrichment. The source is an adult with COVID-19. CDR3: CASTAVGLAGGGATGELFF. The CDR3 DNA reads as TGTGCCAGTACCGCGGTGGGACTAGCGGGCGGGGGAGCCACCGGGGAGCTGTTTTTT.